A selection of T cell receptor beta chains follows, all from one sample in a study of T cell responses to AZD1222 COVID-19 vaccine. Data came from immunoSEQ multiplex PCR; TCRdb stores just in-frame clones and leaves some out. The sample lists over 75,000 clones; roughly 85% were seen once. Sequences were derived from peripheral blood, sampled 28 days after the second AZD1222 dose. These receptors came from an adult who received the AZD1222 COVID-19 vaccine. Both conserved end residues are trimmed from each CDR3. Fields, in order: D gene, J gene, V gene, CDR3 protein. A D gene is named only where the DNA matches it firmly.

NA TRBJ2-7 TRBV6-5 ASSYSAGQAYEQY
NA TRBJ1-4 TRBV19 ASTSLGGEEEKLF
NA TRBJ2-7 TRBV7-2 ASSRGLLSSYEQY
NA TRBJ1-1 TRBV7-2 ASSFYGANTEAF
TRBD1 TRBJ1-5 TRBV28 ASRDRGASNQPQH
NA TRBJ2-3 TRBV28 ASYGWGGTDTQY
NA TRBJ2-5 TRBV7-9 ASSFGGHQETQY
NA TRBJ1-3 TRBV5-1 ASSPQTGTSGNTIY
NA TRBJ1-6 TRBV7-2 ASSMRDGDSPLH
NA TRBJ1-3 TRBV5-1 ASSLAPPGLNTIY
TRBD1 TRBJ1-1 TRBV2 ASGTGVWATEAF
TRBD1 TRBJ1-5 TRBV5-5 ASSLAGGIQPQH
NA TRBJ2-7 TRBV7-9 ASSPPRRYEQY
NA TRBJ1-6 TRBV18 ASSPTGDSPLH
NA TRBJ1-4 TRBV5-6 ASSGVEEKLF
NA TRBJ2-7 TRBV4-3 ASSQDSQGGQY
NA TRBJ2-2 TRBV7-3 ASSPLGHPSNTGELF
NA TRBJ1-4 TRBV7-8 ASSLLMSEKLF
TRBD1 TRBJ2-1 TRBV3-1/TRBV3-2 ASSQPGTGINEQF
NA TRBJ1-1 TRBV11-2 ASSLADGFQAF
NA TRBJ1-2 TRBV28 ASSFSSRGGYGYT
NA TRBJ2-2 TRBV7-6 ASSLESQGRAGELF
NA TRBJ2-7 TRBV20-1 SARVASEQY
NA TRBJ1-2 TRBV28 ASSPSAARTNT
TRBD2 TRBJ2-7 TRBV3-1/TRBV3-2 ASSHRGTSGGYEQY
NA TRBJ2-2 TRBV6-4 ASSDSYRANTGELF
NA TRBJ2-7 TRBV30 AWNTRDGWGGQY
NA TRBJ2-3 TRBV7-2 ASSTTPTDTQY
NA TRBJ2-7 TRBV20-1 SASRVREQY
NA TRBJ1-3 TRBV6-5 ASSQTGHSGNTIY
NA TRBJ1-1 TRBV20-1 RATVNTEAF
NA TRBJ1-3 TRBV11-1 ASSNNRVSGNTIY
NA TRBJ2-5 TRBV2 ASSEWETQY
NA TRBJ2-1 TRBV14 ASSQATPSYNEQF
TRBD1 TRBJ1-2 TRBV4-2 ASSQDPTGDNYGYT
NA TRBJ2-2 TRBV9 ASSVGSGAGTSNTGELF
NA TRBJ1-1 TRBV29-1 SVERGRAF
NA TRBJ2-7 TRBV19 ASSIGTVDEQY
TRBD1 TRBJ2-1 TRBV19 ASSIFSGQGGNEQF
TRBD2 TRBJ2-7 TRBV5-1 ASTQLPGGDYEQY
NA TRBJ2-1 TRBV7-3 ASRSGSENEQF
TRBD1 TRBJ1-1 TRBV18 ASSQTGVGSQGSTEAF
NA TRBJ1-2 TRBV6-4 ASSEGQGAYGYT
NA TRBJ1-4 TRBV5-4 AMSSGGHATNEKLF
NA TRBJ2-5 TRBV7-8 ASSPSPMGETQY
NA TRBJ2-3 TRBV28 ASSSGLYPTDTQY
TRBD1 TRBJ1-6 TRBV20-1 SASRLTGGDNSPLH
TRBD2 TRBJ2-3 TRBV4-3 ASSQEGAGVLTDTQY
NA TRBJ2-5 TRBV9 ASSVGWGPLETQY